The sequence of this T cell receptor (beta chain) was determined in a study of vaccination effects on CD4 cells after COVID-19. This clone has more than one count but fewer than ten. Its antigen remains unknown. Only in-frame clones appear in the TCRdb table, and some are missing; sequencing was by immunoSEQ multiplex PCR. The profile shows some 31,000 clones, 70% of them singletons. Trimming cost V 3 bases and J 5 bases, with 7 bases left between them. CDR3 size: 11 residues. The germline gives CDR1 DFQATT, CDR2 SNEGSKA (reference sequence). Cultured cells yielded isolated CD4+ T cells after 10 days. Material: CD4+ T cells from PBMCs cultured without peptide, obtained before COVID-19 vaccination. The clonotype originates from a human donor who received a COVID-19 vaccine. The chain carries TRBV20-1 and TRBJ1-2; no clear D. The CDR3 coding sequence is TGCAGTGCTAGTGCCTTATATGGCTACACCTTC. Encoded protein: CSASALYGYTF.